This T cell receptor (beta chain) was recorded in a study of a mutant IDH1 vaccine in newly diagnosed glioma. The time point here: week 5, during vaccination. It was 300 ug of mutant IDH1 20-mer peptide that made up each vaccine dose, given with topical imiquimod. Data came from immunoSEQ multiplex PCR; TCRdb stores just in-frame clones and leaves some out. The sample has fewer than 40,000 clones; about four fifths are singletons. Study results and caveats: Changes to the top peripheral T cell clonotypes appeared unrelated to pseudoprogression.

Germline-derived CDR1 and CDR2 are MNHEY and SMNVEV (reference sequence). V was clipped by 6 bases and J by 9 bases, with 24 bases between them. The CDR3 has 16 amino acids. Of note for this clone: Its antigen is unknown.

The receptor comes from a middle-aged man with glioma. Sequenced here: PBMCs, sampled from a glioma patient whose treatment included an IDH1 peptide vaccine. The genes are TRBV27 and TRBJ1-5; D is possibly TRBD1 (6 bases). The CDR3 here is CASSQGGGSALGPQHF. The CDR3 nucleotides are TGTGCCAGCAGCCAAGGGGGGGGAAGCGCCTTGGGGCCCCAGCATTTT.